These T cell receptor beta chains were read from a single sample in a study of beta chain features in type 1 diabetes. The repertoire was sequenced with immunoSEQ multiplex PCR; TCRdb's copy has only in-frame clones and lacks some. The sample shows about 320,000 clones, around 15% of them seen only once. Sequencing was carried out using central memory CD4+ T cells from blood. The origin of the receptors is a man aged 30 to 45 in good health. CDR3s include the opening cysteine and the closing phenylalanine or tryptophan. The D gene is left open where the match is weak. Size tells how often a clone was seen (once, few, many) or the class of an expanded clone, and some rows leave it out.

d_gene,abundance,j_gene,v_gene,CDR3aa,CDR3nt
.,few,TRBJ1-2,TRBV7-2,CASSQPGYGYTF,TGTGCCAGCAGCCAACCAGGGTATGGCTACACCTTC
TRBD1,.,TRBJ1-4,TRBV28,CASRQRQTGQGRSRKLFF,TGTGCCAGCAGACAACGACAAACCGGACAGGGAAGATCCAGAAAACTGTTTTTT
.,.,TRBJ2-3,TRBV5-1,CASSLAVNPGDTQYF,TGCGCCAGCAGCTTGGCGGTGAATCCGGGAGATACGCAGTATTTT
.,few,TRBJ2-4,TRBV4-2,CASSQDLRGDLAKNIQYF,TGTGCCAGCAGCCAAGATTTAAGGGGGGACCTAGCCAAAAACATTCAGTACTTC
.,.,TRBJ1-4,TRBV5-1,CASSLEMANEKLFF,TGCGCCAGCAGCTTGGAGATGGCTAATGAAAAACTGTTTTTT
.,.,TRBJ1-2,TRBV15,CATSKDRNYGYTF,TGTGCCACCAGTAAGGACAGAAACTATGGCTACACCTTC
.,.,TRBJ2-1,TRBV6-4,CASRPPGRGGGYNEQFF,TGTGCCAGCAGACCCCCTGGGCGGGGTGGAGGCTACAATGAGCAGTTCTTC
TRBD2,few,TRBJ2-7,TRBV19,CATSSGGNIYEQYF,TGTGCCACCTCTAGCGGGGGAAATATCTACGAGCAGTACTTC
.,.,TRBJ2-1,TRBV4-3,CASSQGMGSEVKQFF,TGCGCCAGCAGCCAAGGTATGGGTTCCGAGGTCAAACAGTTCTTC
.,.,TRBJ2-3,TRBV5-8,CASSLGHRDYTDTQYF,TGTGCCAGCAGCTTAGGCCACAGGGATTACACAGATACGCAGTATTTT
.,.,TRBJ2-1,TRBV7-9,CASSYVDRSYNEQFF,TGTGCCAGCAGCTACGTGGACAGATCCTACAATGAGCAGTTCTTC
.,few,TRBJ2-7,TRBV11-2,CASSLGWDEQYF,TGTGCCAGCAGCTTAGGGTGGGACGAGCAGTACTTC
.,.,TRBJ2-5,TRBV7-9,CASSHFPPTINQETQYF,TGTGCCAGCAGCCATTTTCCCCCTACTATTAACCAAGAGACCCAGTACTTC
.,.,TRBJ1-2,TRBV11-3,CASSYLRSDYGYTF,TGTGCCAGCAGCTATTTAAGGAGTGACTATGGCTACACCTTC
TRBD2,many,TRBJ2-5,TRBV10-3,CAISVSGSAQETQYF,TGTGCCATCAGTGTGAGCGGGAGCGCTCAAGAGACCCAGTACTTC
.,.,TRBJ1-2,TRBV5-6,CASSLAAEGGYTF,TGTGCCAGCAGCTTGGCCGCCGAGGGGGGCTACACCTTC
.,few,TRBJ2-5,TRBV5-6,CASSLYQETQYF,TGTGCCAGCAGCCTGTACCAAGAGACCCAGTACTTC
.,few,TRBJ1-3,TRBV7-9,CASSYDSWSGNTIYF,TGTGCCAGCAGCTATGACAGCTGGTCCGGAAACACCATATATTTT
TRBD2,.,TRBJ2-1,TRBV7-2,CASSPTGLAGLEQFF,TGTGCCAGCAGCCCGACGGGACTAGCGGGTTTGGAGCAGTTCTTC
.,few,TRBJ2-5,TRBV6-6,CASRRRPPDGETQYF,TGTGCCAGCAGGAGGCGTCCCCCTGATGGAGAGACCCAGTACTTC
TRBD1,.,TRBJ2-4,TRBV7-8,CASSLAGTGGGIQYF,TGTGCCAGCAGCTTAGCCGGGACAGGGGGCGGCATTCAGTACTTC
.,.,TRBJ2-1,TRBV11-2,CASSLTGTPAYNEQFF,TGTGCCAGCAGCTTGACGGGCACGCCCGCCTACAATGAGCAGTTCTTC
.,.,TRBJ2-3,TRBV7-9,CASSYGRADTQYF,TGTGCCAGCAGCTACGGACGGGCAGATACGCAGTATTTT
.,few,TRBJ2-3,TRBV11-3,CASSQEGGRTDTQYF,TGTGCCAGCAGCCAAGAGGGGGGCCGAACAGATACGCAGTATTTT
TRBD2,.,TRBJ2-5,TRBV7-2,CASSAQRGGRETQYF,TGTGCCAGCAGCGCCCAGCGGGGGGGCCGGGAGACCCAGTACTTC
.,few,TRBJ1-2,TRBV10-3,CAITQREGLDYGYTF,TGTGCCATCACCCAAAGAGAGGGGTTGGACTATGGCTACACCTTC
TRBD1,.,TRBJ1-2,TRBV2,CASTLTGQDYGYTF,TGTGCCAGCACCCTGACCGGACAGGACTATGGCTACACCTTC
.,.,TRBJ1-1,TRBV7-2,CASSLVQVNTEAFF,TGTGCCAGCAGCTTAGTACAGGTTAACACTGAAGCTTTCTTT
.,.,TRBJ1-1,TRBV11-2,CASSLATNGNTEAFF,TGTGCCAGCAGCTTAGCTACCAACGGGAACACTGAAGCTTTCTTT
TRBD1,many,TRBJ2-1,TRBV4-3,CASSQHPGQDSEQFF,TGCGCCAGCAGCCAGCACCCGGGACAGGACAGTGAGCAGTTCTTC
.,.,TRBJ2-3,TRBV2,CASSEVGGITDTQYF,TGTGCCAGCAGTGAAGTCGGGGGCATCACAGATACGCAGTATTTT
TRBD1,many,TRBJ2-1,TRBV14,CASSQDDRGYYNEQFF,TGTGCCAGCAGCCAAGATGACAGGGGCTACTACAATGAGCAGTTCTTC
.,few,TRBJ2-3,TRBV5-1,CASSMGFRTDTQYF,TGCGCCAGCAGCATGGGGTTTCGAACAGATACGCAGTATTTT
TRBD1,.,TRBJ1-1,TRBV14,CASSQEIFGQGRTEAFF,TGTGCCAGCAGCCAAGAGATTTTCGGACAGGGAAGGACTGAAGCTTTCTTT
.,few,TRBJ2-3,TRBV10-3,CASESADTQYF,TGTGCCAGCGAGTCCGCAGATACGCAGTATTTT
.,many,TRBJ2-5,TRBV13,CASSSTGAPGETQYF,TGTGCCAGCAGCTCGACTGGAGCCCCAGGGGAGACCCAGTACTTC
TRBD1,many,TRBJ1-2,TRBV18,CASSGQVDYGYTF,TGTGCCAGCTCAGGACAGGTGGACTATGGCTACACCTTC
.,few,TRBJ1-2,TRBV2,CASSEFLNYGYTF,TGTGCCAGCAGTGAGTTCCTTAACTATGGCTACACCTTC
.,many,TRBJ2-6,TRBV4-1,CASSSSVGANVLTF,TGCGCCAGCAGCTCTTCGGTAGGGGCCAACGTCCTGACTTTC
TRBD2,few,TRBJ2-1,TRBV7-7,CASSLLAGGPYNEQFF,TGTGCTAGCAGCTTACTAGCGGGAGGGCCTTACAATGAGCAGTTCTTC
TRBD1,.,TRBJ1-4,TRBV18,CASSPQGARTNEKLFF,TGTGCCAGCTCACCACAGGGGGCTCGAACTAATGAAAAACTGTTTTTT
.,few,TRBJ2-3,TRBV6-1,CASKRGGGGTDTQYF,TGTGCCAGCAAAAGAGGGGGTGGAGGCACAGATACGCAGTATTTT
TRBD1,.,TRBJ1-5,TRBV29-1,CSATGVGGNQPQHF,TGCAGCGCAACAGGGGTTGGTGGCAATCAGCCCCAGCATTTT
.,few,TRBJ1-1,TRBV7-9,CASSPGTMNTEAFF,TGTGCCAGCAGCCCAGGGACAATGAACACTGAAGCTTTCTTT
TRBD1,.,TRBJ2-5,TRBV5-5,CASSHGQGKETQYF,TGTGCCAGCAGCCACGGACAGGGGAAAGAGACCCAGTACTTC
TRBD1,.,TRBJ2-4,TRBV6-6,CASSYPGQGQNIQYF,TGTGCCAGCAGTTACCCGGGACAGGGCCAAAACATTCAGTACTTC
.,once,TRBJ2-1,TRBV12-5,CASGELALQFF,TGTGCTAGTGGAGAACTAGCTCTTCAGTTCTTC
.,.,TRBJ2-1,TRBV7-9,CASSLSGTMDEQFF,TGTGCCAGCAGCTTATCCGGGACCATGGATGAGCAGTTCTTC
TRBD2,few,TRBJ2-5,TRBV7-9,CASSLGLAGVETQYF,TGTGCCAGCAGCTTAGGTCTAGCGGGGGTGGAGACCCAGTACTTC
.,many,TRBJ2-5,TRBV14,CASSPRGTPAETQYF,TGTGCCAGCAGCCCACGGGGTACCCCGGCGGAGACCCAGTACTTC
.,few,TRBJ1-1,TRBV6-5,CASRQGPMKNTEAFF,TGTGCCAGCAGGCAGGGACCGATGAAGAACACTGAAGCTTTCTTT
.,.,TRBJ1-1,TRBV6-6,CASSPGAASQVTEAFF,TGTGCCAGCAGTCCGGGGGCCGCGTCGCAGGTGACTGAAGCTTTCTTT
.,few,TRBJ2-6,TRBV5-4,CASSLVEPSGANVLTF,TGTGCCAGCAGCTTGGTGGAGCCCTCTGGGGCCAACGTCCTGACTTTC
.,.,TRBJ1-1,TRBV9,CASSVGVTLKNTEAFF,TGTGCCAGCAGCGTAGGAGTAACCCTAAAGAACACTGAAGCTTTCTTT
TRBD1,.,TRBJ1-1,TRBV2,CASSEIGSGGVLDTEAFF,TGTGCCAGCAGTGAAATCGGTTCAGGGGGCGTTTTGGACACTGAAGCTTTCTTT